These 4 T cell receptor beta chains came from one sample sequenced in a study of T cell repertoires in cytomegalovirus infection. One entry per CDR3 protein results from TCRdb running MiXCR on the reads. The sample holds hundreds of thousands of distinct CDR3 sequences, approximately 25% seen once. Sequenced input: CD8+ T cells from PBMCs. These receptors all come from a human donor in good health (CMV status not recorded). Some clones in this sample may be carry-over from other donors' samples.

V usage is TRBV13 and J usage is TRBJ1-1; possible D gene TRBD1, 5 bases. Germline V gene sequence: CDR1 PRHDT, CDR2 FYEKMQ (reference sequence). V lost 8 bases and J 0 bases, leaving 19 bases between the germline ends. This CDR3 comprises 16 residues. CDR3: CASRSRDGSMNTEAFF. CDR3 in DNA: TGTGCCAGCCGCTCCCGGGACGGCTCAATGAACACTGAAGCTTTCTTT.

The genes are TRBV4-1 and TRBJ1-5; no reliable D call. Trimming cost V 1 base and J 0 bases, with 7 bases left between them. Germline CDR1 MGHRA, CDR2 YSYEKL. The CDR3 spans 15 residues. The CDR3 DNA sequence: TGCGCCAGCAGCCAAGCCGCCGTTAGCAATCAGCCCCAGCATTTT. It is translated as CASSQAAVSNQPQHF.

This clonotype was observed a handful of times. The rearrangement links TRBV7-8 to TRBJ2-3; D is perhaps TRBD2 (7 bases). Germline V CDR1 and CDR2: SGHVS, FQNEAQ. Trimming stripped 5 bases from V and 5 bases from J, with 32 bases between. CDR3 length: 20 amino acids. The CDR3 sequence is CASSMPRGGGQDLSRDTQYF. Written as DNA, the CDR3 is TGTGCCAGCAGCATGCCTAGGGGGGGGGGGCAGGACCTCTCCAGAGATACGCAGTATTTT.

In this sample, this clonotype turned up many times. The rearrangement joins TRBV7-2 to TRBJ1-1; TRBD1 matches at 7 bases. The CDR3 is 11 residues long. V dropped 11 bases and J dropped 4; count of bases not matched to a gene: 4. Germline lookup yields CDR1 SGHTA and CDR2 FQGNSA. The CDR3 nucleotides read TGTGCCCGACAGGGTAGCACTGAAGCTTTCTTT. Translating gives CARQGSTEAFF. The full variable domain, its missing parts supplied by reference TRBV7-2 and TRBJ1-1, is GAGVSQSPSNKVTEKGKDVELRCDPISGHTALYWYRQSLGQGLEFLIYFQGNSAPDKSGLPSDRFSAERTGGSVSTLTIQRTQQEDSAVYLCARQGSTEAFFGQGTRLTVV.